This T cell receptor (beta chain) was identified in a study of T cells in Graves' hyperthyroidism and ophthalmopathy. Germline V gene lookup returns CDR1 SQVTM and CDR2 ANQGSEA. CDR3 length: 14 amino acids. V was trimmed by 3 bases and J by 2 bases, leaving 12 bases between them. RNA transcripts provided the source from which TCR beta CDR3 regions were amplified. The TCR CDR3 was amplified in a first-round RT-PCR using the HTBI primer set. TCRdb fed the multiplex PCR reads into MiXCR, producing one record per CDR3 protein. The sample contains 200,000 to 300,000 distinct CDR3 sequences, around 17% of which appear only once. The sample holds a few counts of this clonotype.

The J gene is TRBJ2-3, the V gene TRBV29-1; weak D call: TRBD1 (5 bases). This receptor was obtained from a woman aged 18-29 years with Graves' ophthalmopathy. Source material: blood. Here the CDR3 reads CSVESGHPTDTQYF. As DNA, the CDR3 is TGCAGCGTTGAGTCCGGACACCCCACAGATACGCAGTATTTT.